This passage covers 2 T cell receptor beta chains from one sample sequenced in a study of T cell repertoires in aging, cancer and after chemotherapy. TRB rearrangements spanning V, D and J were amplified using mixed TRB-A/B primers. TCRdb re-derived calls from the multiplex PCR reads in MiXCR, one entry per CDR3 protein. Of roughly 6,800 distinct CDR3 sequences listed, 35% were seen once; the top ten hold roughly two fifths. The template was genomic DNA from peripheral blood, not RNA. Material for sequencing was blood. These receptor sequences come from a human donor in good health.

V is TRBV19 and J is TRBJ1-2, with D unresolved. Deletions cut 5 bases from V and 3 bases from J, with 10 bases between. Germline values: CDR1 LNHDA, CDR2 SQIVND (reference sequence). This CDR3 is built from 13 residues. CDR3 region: CASSVIGDYGYTF. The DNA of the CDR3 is TGTGCCAGTAGTGTCATAGGTGACTATGGCTACACCTTC.

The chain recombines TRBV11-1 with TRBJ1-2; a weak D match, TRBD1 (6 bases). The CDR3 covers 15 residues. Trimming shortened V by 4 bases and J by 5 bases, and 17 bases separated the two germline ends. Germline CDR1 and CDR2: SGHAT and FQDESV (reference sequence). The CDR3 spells CASSWVEGGAYGYTF. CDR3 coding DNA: TGTGCCAGCAGCTGGGTCGAGGGGGGGGCGTATGGCTACACCTTC.